A selection of T cell receptor beta chains follows, all from one sample in a study of T cell repertoires in aging, cancer and after chemotherapy. Using its own MiXCR run on the multiplex PCR reads, TCRdb lists one record per CDR3 protein. The repertoire holds roughly 6,000 distinct CDR3 sequences, with around a fifth as singletons. The sample taken for sequencing was blood. These receptors were taken from a human donor with a blood cancer. CDR3s include the opening cysteine and the closing phenylalanine or tryptophan. A D gene is named only where the DNA matches it firmly. Part of the rows lack a size; the others show once, few, many or a class for expanded clones.

d_gene	abundance	v_gene	j_gene	CDR3aa	CDR3nt
.	.	TRBV7-6	TRBJ1-1	CASSSLGVAHTEAFF	TGTGCCAGCAGCTCCTTAGGGGTTGCGCACACTGAAGCTTTCTTT
.	.	TRBV20-1	TRBJ1-5	CSAGGRFNQPQHF	TGCAGTGCGGGGGGACGGTTCAATCAGCCCCAGCATTTT
TRBD1	medium-sized	TRBV6-5	TRBJ2-7	CASRHRDSYEQYF	TGTGCCAGCCGCCACCGGGACAGCTACGAGCAGTACTTC
.	large	TRBV29-1	TRBJ2-2	CSVEQANTGELFF	TGCAGCGTTGAACAGGCGAACACCGGGGAGCTGTTTTTT
TRBD1	medium-sized	TRBV6-2/TRBV6-3	TRBJ1-5	CASSYTGQGGYSNQPQHF	TGTGCCAGCAGTTACACCGGACAGGGGGGCTATAGCAATCAGCCCCAGCATTTT
.	medium-sized	TRBV18	TRBJ1-6	CASSPLGTNSPLHF	TGTGCCAGCTCACCGTTGGGGACGAATTCACCCCTCCACTTT
.	medium-sized	TRBV5-5	TRBJ2-3	CASSFRAGTDTQYF	TGTGCCAGCAGCTTCCGTGCCGGCACAGATACGCAGTATTTT
TRBD1	medium-sized	TRBV7-9	TRBJ1-6	CASSSQDGTGNSPLHF	TGTGCCAGCAGCTCCCAGGACGGGACAGGGAATTCACCCCTCCACTTT
.	.	TRBV6-5	TRBJ1-1	CASSYYPGDRNTEAFF	TGTGCCAGCAGTTACTACCCCGGGGACCGGAACACTGAAGCTTTCTTT
.	.	TRBV5-1	TRBJ2-7	CASSLAIGPSSYEQYF	TGCGCCAGCAGCTTGGCTATAGGGCCTAGCTCCTACGAGCAGTACTTC
TRBD1	few	TRBV5-6	TRBJ1-1	CASSRTGVLMNTEAFF	TGTGCCAGCAGCCGGACAGGGGTCCTCATGAACACTGAAGCTTTCTTT
.	few	TRBV20-1	TRBJ2-7	CSARPEALRGEQYF	TGCAGTGCTAGACCAGAGGCCCTTCGTGGCGAGCAGTACTTC
.	.	TRBV6-5	TRBJ1-6	CASSYSWQNNSPLHF	TGTGCCAGCAGTTACTCGTGGCAGAATAATTCACCCCTCCACTTT
.	once	TRBV7-9	TRBJ2-7	CASSLGAYEQYF	TGTGCCAGCAGCTTAGGAGCCTACGAGCAGTACTTC
TRBD1	medium-sized	TRBV5-4	TRBJ2-5	CASSRTGLQTQYF	TGTGCCAGCAGCAGGACAGGGCTACAGACCCAGTACTTC
.	.	TRBV10-3	TRBJ2-7	CAISESEGVEQYF	TGTGCCATCAGTGAGTCCGAAGGGGTCGAGCAGTACTTC
.	.	TRBV7-9	TRBJ1-3	CASTPGRGESGNTIYF	TGTGCCAGCACCCCCGGACGGGGGGAATCTGGAAACACCATATATTTT
TRBD1	.	TRBV7-3	TRBJ1-2	CASSPQGQGMGGYTF	TGTGCCAGCAGCCCCCAAGGACAGGGGATGGGTGGCTACACCTTC
TRBD1	.	TRBV28	TRBJ1-5	CASSLPKDRGDNQPQHF	TGTGCCAGCAGTCTCCCAAAGGACAGGGGGGACAATCAGCCCCAGCATTTT
.	medium-sized	TRBV24-1	TRBJ1-2	CATSDLFLNYGYTF	TGTGCCACCAGTGATTTGTTCCTTAACTATGGCTACACCTTC
TRBD1	.	TRBV6-5	TRBJ1-5	CATPGRGGNQPQHF	TGTGCCACCCCCGGCAGGGGGGGCAATCAGCCCCAGCATTTT
.	.	TRBV12-3/TRBV12-4	TRBJ2-1	CASSLAQGSYNEQFF	TGTGCCAGCAGTTTAGCTCAGGGATCCTACAATGAGCAGTTCTTC
TRBD1	.	TRBV6-5	TRBJ1-6	CASSFPGQGGANSPLHF	TGTGCCAGCAGTTTCCCGGGACAGGGAGGGGCGAATTCACCCCTCCACTTT
.	medium-sized	TRBV24-1	TRBJ2-3	CATSDPGTSDTQYF	TGTGCCACCAGTGACCCGGGGACTTCAGATACGCAGTATTTT
.	medium-sized	TRBV12-3/TRBV12-4	TRBJ2-6	CASSLSVLAGSGANVLTF	TGTGCCAGCAGTTTATCGGTGCTAGCCGGCTCTGGGGCCAACGTCCTGACTTTC
.	medium-sized	TRBV12-3/TRBV12-4	TRBJ2-7	CASSLSKRTRRQYF	TGTGCCAGCAGCCTATCTAAAAGGACTCGACGGCAGTACTTC